A selection of T cell receptor beta chains follows, all from one sample in a study of Ad26.COV2.S vaccination and SARS-CoV-2 variants. Sequencing used immunoSEQ multiplex PCR; TCRdb keeps in-frame clones, though not all of them. Of under 550,000 clones in the sample, roughly 90% were seen once. The sequencing used peripheral blood, collected in a trial of Ad26.COV2.S vaccine versus placebo. The source of these receptors is a person between 18 and 59 years old who received the Ad26.COV2.S COVID-19 vaccine or a placebo. CDR3s include the opening cysteine and the closing phenylalanine or tryptophan. The D gene is left open where the match is weak. Only some rows state a clone size, as once, few, many or a class for expanded clones.

j_gene: TRBJ2-1; v_gene: TRBV3-1/TRBV3-2; abundance: -; d_gene: -; CDR3aa: CASSQDARPGYNEQFF; CDR3nt: TGTGCCAGCAGCCAAGATGCCCGACCGGGCTACAATGAGCAGTTCTTC
j_gene: TRBJ1-2; v_gene: TRBV28; abundance: -; d_gene: TRBD1; CDR3aa: CASSLVGGQGRGGYTF; CDR3nt: TGTGCCAGCAGTTTAGTCGGAGGACAGGGAAGGGGTGGCTACACCTTC
j_gene: TRBJ1-2; v_gene: TRBV7-6; abundance: -; d_gene: -; CDR3aa: CASSLIGPSGGYTF; CDR3nt: TGTGCCAGCAGCTTAATCGGGCCCTCGGGAGGCTACACCTTC
j_gene: TRBJ1-5; v_gene: TRBV27; abundance: -; d_gene: -; CDR3aa: CASSLTSGRISVQPQHF; CDR3nt: TGTGCCAGCAGTTTAACCTCGGGGCGGATCTCGGTTCAGCCCCAGCATTTT
j_gene: TRBJ2-7; v_gene: TRBV9; abundance: -; d_gene: -; CDR3aa: CASSVGSRQLSYEQYF; CDR3nt: TGTGCCAGCAGCGTAGGAAGTCGTCAGTTGTCCTACGAGCAGTACTTC
j_gene: TRBJ1-3; v_gene: TRBV7-2; abundance: -; d_gene: TRBD1; CDR3aa: CASSLTGGSGNTIYF; CDR3nt: TGTGCCAGCAGCTTGACAGGGGGCTCTGGAAACACCATATATTTT
j_gene: TRBJ2-3; v_gene: TRBV28; abundance: -; d_gene: TRBD2; CDR3aa: CASRTEAGGHRDTQYF; CDR3nt: TGTGCCAGCAGGACCGAAGCGGGGGGGCATCGAGATACGCAGTATTTT
j_gene: TRBJ1-3; v_gene: TRBV9; abundance: -; d_gene: TRBD1; CDR3aa: CASSVAHGTGSAIYF; CDR3nt: TGTGCCAGCAGCGTAGCCCATGGGACAGGTTCTGCCATATATTTT
j_gene: TRBJ2-5; v_gene: TRBV2; abundance: -; d_gene: -; CDR3aa: CASSAGYLKTQYF; CDR3nt: TGTGCCAGCAGTGCCGGCTACCTGAAGACCCAGTACTTC
j_gene: TRBJ1-2; v_gene: TRBV4-3; abundance: -; d_gene: TRBD1; CDR3aa: CASSQVQTGANYGYTF; CDR3nt: TGCGCCAGCAGCCAAGTCCAGACAGGGGCGAACTATGGCTACACCTTC
j_gene: TRBJ1-1; v_gene: TRBV5-1; abundance: -; d_gene: TRBD1; CDR3aa: CASSLDRGPYSF; CDR3nt: TGCGCCAGCAGCTTGGACAGGGGGCCCTATTCGTTT
j_gene: TRBJ1-4; v_gene: TRBV20-1; abundance: -; d_gene: -; CDR3aa: CSAKTGEKLFF; CDR3nt: TGCAGTGCTAAAACGGGTGAAAAACTGTTTTTT
j_gene: TRBJ1-6; v_gene: TRBV5-6; abundance: once; d_gene: -; CDR3aa: CASSFGSPYNSPLHF; CDR3nt: TGTGCCAGCAGCTTCGGATCCCCTTATAATTCACCCCTCCACTTT
j_gene: TRBJ2-1; v_gene: TRBV4-1; abundance: -; d_gene: TRBD2; CDR3aa: CASSQGSRGAPQFF; CDR3nt: TGCGCCAGCAGCCAAGGGTCGCGGGGGGCCCCGCAGTTCTTC
j_gene: TRBJ1-5; v_gene: TRBV15; abundance: -; d_gene: -; CDR3aa: CATSNKGQSNQPQHF; CDR3nt: TGTGCCACCAGCAATAAGGGGCAGAGCAATCAGCCCCAGCATTTT
j_gene: TRBJ2-1; v_gene: TRBV14; abundance: -; d_gene: -; CDR3aa: CASSQEYGDGTYNEQFF; CDR3nt: TGTGCCAGCAGCCAAGAGTATGGGGACGGGACTTACAATGAGCAGTTCTTC